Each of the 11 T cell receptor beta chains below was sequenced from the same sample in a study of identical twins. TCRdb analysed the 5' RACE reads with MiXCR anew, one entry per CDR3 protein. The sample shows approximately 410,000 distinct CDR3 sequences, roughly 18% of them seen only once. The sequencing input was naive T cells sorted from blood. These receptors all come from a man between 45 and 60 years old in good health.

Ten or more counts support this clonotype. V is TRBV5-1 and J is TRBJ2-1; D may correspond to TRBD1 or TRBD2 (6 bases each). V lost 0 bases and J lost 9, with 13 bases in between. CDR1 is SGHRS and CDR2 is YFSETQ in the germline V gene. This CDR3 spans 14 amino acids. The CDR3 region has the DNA TGCGCCAGCAGCTTGGTCCAAGGAGGGGGTGAGCAGTTCTTC. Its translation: CASSLVQGGGEQFF.

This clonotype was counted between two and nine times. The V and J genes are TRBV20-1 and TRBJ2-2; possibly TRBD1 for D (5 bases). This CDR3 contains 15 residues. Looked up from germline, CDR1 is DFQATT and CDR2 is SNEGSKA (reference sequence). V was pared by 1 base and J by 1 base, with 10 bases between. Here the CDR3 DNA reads TGCAGTGCTAGAGGGCTGACAGTGAACACCGGGGAGCTGTTTTTT. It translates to CSARGLTVNTGELFF.

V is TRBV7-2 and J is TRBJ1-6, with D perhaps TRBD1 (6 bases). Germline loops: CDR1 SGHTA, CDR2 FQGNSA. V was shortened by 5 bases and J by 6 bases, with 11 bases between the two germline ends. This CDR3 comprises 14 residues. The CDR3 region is CASSVGHSNSPLHF. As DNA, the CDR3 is TGTGCCAGCAGCGTGGGACACAGTAATTCACCCCTCCACTTT.

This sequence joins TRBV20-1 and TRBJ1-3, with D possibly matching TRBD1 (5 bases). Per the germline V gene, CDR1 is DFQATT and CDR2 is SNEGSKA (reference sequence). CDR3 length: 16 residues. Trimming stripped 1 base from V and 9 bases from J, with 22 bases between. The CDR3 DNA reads TGCAGTGCTAGAGGATCAAGGCCCACGGGAGACAGCACCATATATTTT. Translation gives CSARGSRPTGDSTIYF.

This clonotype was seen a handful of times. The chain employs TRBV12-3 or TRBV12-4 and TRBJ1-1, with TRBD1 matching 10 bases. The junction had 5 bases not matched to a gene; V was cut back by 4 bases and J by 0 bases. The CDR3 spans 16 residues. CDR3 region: CASSSRTGGLNTEAFF. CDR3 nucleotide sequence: TGTGCCAGCAGTTCTAGGACAGGGGGACTGAACACTGAAGCTTTCTTT.

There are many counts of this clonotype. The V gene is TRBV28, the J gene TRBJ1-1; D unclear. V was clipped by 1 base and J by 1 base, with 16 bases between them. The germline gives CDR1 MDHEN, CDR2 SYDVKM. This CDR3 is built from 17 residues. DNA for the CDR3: TGTGCCAGCAGTTTATATCGTCTCACCCTGGGGAACACTGAAGCTTTCTTT. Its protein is CASSLYRLTLGNTEAFF.

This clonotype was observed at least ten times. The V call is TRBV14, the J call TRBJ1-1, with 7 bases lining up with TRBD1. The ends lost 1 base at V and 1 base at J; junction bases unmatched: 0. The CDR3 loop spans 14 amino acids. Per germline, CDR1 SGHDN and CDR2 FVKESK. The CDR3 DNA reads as TGTGCCAGCAGCCAAGGACAGGGGAACACTGAAGCTTTCTTT. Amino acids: CASSQGQGNTEAFF. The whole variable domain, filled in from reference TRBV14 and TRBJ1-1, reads EAGVTQFPSHSVIEKGQTVTLRCDPISGHDNLYWYRRVMGKEIKFLLHFVKESKQDESGMPNNRFLAERTGGTYSTLKVQPAELEDSGVYFCASSQGQGNTEAFFGQGTRLTVV.

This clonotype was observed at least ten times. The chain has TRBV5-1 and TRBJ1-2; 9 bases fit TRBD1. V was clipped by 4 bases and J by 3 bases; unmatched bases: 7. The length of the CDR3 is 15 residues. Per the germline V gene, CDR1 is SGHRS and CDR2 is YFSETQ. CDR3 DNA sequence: TGCGCCAGCAGCGTAACAGGGGGCGCGGACTATGGCTACACCTTC. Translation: CASSVTGGADYGYTF.

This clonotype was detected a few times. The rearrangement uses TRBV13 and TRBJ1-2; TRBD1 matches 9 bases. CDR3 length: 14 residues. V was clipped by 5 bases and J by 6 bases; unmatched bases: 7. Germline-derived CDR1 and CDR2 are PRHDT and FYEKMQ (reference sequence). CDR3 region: CASSGRDRVNGYTF. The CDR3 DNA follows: TGTGCCAGCAGCGGCCGGGACAGGGTGAATGGCTACACCTTC.

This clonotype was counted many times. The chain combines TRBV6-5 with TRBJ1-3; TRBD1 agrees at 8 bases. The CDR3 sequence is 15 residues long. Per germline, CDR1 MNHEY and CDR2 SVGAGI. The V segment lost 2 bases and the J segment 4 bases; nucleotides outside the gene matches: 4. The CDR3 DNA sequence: TGTGCCAGCAGTTACGGACAGGGTACGGGAAACACCATATATTTT. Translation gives CASSYGQGTGNTIYF.

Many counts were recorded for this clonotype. The CDR3 loop reads CASTKTSGAYEQYF. The CDR3 DNA sequence: TGTGCCAGCACCAAGACTAGCGGGGCCTACGAGCAGTACTTC. This chain connects TRBV6-1 to TRBJ2-7; 11 nucleotides agree with TRBD2. There are 14 residues in the CDR3. V dropped 7 bases and J dropped 2; count of bases not matched to a gene: 4. Germline V gene sequence: CDR1 MNHNS, CDR2 SASEGT.